This is a list of T cell receptor beta chains from one sample in a study of blood T cell repertoires in COVID-19. Repertoires were generated with immunoSEQ multiplex PCR, while TCRdb's copy carries only in-frame clones and drops some. The sample has tens of thousands of clones, 70% to 90% seen once. Sequenced input: peripheral blood. The receptors originated from a middle-aged man with active COVID-19. Each CDR3 is given with its conserved first and last residue. The D gene is left open where the match is weak. Size is omitted from some rows. Given values are once, few, many or a class for expanded clones.

j_call,d_call,clone_size,v_call,cdr3_aa,cdr3_nt
TRBJ2-1,TRBD2,NA,TRBV11-3,CASSFLAGAGPEQFF,TGTGCCAGCAGCTTTCTAGCGGGGGCCGGGCCTGAGCAGTTCTTC
TRBJ2-1,TRBD2,NA,TRBV27,CASSPKRGGSYNEQFF,TGTGCCAGCAGTCCGAAGCGGGGGGGCTCCTACAATGAGCAGTTCTTC
TRBJ2-3,TRBD1,few,TRBV10-2,CASSGTRDRGTDTQYF,TGCGCCAGCAGTGGGACCCGGGACAGGGGAACAGATACGCAGTATTTT
TRBJ2-2,TRBD1,NA,TRBV7-2,CASSSRDRGRTGELFF,TGTGCCAGCAGCTCGAGAGACAGGGGGCGCACCGGGGAGCTGTTTTTT
TRBJ1-5,NA,NA,TRBV27,CASSFEGVSNQPQHF,TGTGCCAGCAGCTTCGAGGGGGTGAGCAATCAGCCCCAGCATTTT
TRBJ2-2,NA,few,TRBV5-1,CASSSPPTGFWANTGELFF,TGCGCCAGCAGCTCCCCCCCCACAGGGTTTTGGGCGAACACCGGGGAGCTGTTTTTT
TRBJ2-5,NA,few,TRBV19,CASSILGAWETQYF,TGTGCCAGTAGTATTCTGGGGGCCTGGGAGACCCAGTACTTC
TRBJ1-6,TRBD1,NA,TRBV27,CASRRGQGGSPLHF,TGTGCCAGCAGGCGCGGACAGGGAGGTTCACCCCTCCACTTT
TRBJ1-2,NA,NA,TRBV19,CASSSFGYTF,TGTGCCAGTAGTTCGTTTGGCTACACCTTC
TRBJ1-1,NA,NA,TRBV10-2,CASSESGGGRTEAFF,TGCGCCAGCAGTGAGTCTGGGGGAGGTAGGACTGAAGCTTTCTTT
TRBJ1-1,NA,once,TRBV19,CATVPDMFLNTEAFF,TGTGCCACCGTGCCCGATATGTTTCTAAACACTGAAGCTTTCTTT
TRBJ2-1,NA,once,TRBV28,CASGPRSLAYNEQFF,TGTGCCAGCGGGCCGCGTAGTTTGGCCTACAATGAGCAGTTCTTC
TRBJ1-1,NA,NA,TRBV18,CASSPQGHTEAFF,TGTGCCAGCTCACCACAGGGGCACACTGAAGCTTTCTTT
TRBJ1-3,NA,NA,TRBV10-3,CAISESYSYSGNTIYF,TGTGCCATCAGTGAGTCGTACAGTTACTCTGGAAACACCATATATTTT
TRBJ1-1,TRBD1,NA,TRBV5-1,CASKGTGTAEAFF,TGCGCCAGCAAGGGGACCGGGACAGCTGAAGCTTTCTTT
TRBJ1-2,TRBD1,NA,TRBV2,CASRGQTTNYGYTF,TGTGCCAGCAGGGGACAGACAACTAACTATGGCTACACCTTC
TRBJ2-1,NA,NA,TRBV5-1,CASSLTSGQGDNEQFF,TGCGCCAGCAGCCTCACTAGCGGCCAGGGGGATAATGAGCAGTTCTTC
TRBJ2-3,NA,once,TRBV7-9,CASPGDTQYF,TGTGCCAGCCCGGGAGATACGCAGTATTTT
TRBJ1-5,NA,NA,TRBV12-3/TRBV12-4,CASSSPPGQPQHF,TGTGCCAGCAGTTCCCCCCCGGGTCAGCCCCAGCATTTT
TRBJ2-3,NA,NA,TRBV19,CASSPRRAGSGDTQYF,TGTGCCAGTAGTCCCAGGAGGGCGGGATCTGGAGATACGCAGTATTTT
TRBJ1-3,NA,NA,TRBV18,CASSPKAQGSFGNTIYF,TGTGCCAGCTCACCTAAAGCACAGGGAAGTTTTGGAAACACCATATATTTT
TRBJ1-4,NA,NA,TRBV7-2,CASSLAGSNEKLFF,TGTGCCAGCAGCTTAGCTGGCTCTAATGAAAAACTGTTTTTT
TRBJ1-4,NA,NA,TRBV9,CASSGRQGSNEKLFF,TGTGCCAGCAGCGGACGGCAGGGCTCTAATGAAAAACTGTTTTTT
TRBJ1-1,NA,NA,TRBV5-1,CASSPIRGNTEAFF,TGCGCCAGCAGCCCGATTCGAGGGAACACTGAAGCTTTCTTT
TRBJ2-1,NA,NA,TRBV9,CASSVGGRGLYNEQFF,TGTGCCAGCAGCGTAGGCGGGCGGGGGCTCTACAATGAGCAGTTCTTC
TRBJ2-1,NA,once,TRBV7-6,CASSLAPWGGSKYNEQFF,TGTGCCAGCAGCTTAGCCCCTTGGGGGGGCAGTAAATACAATGAGCAGTTCTTC
TRBJ1-1,NA,NA,TRBV14,CASSHRRQQINTEAFF,TGTGCCAGCAGCCATCGACGACAGCAAATTAACACTGAAGCTTTCTTT
TRBJ1-1,NA,NA,TRBV20-1,CSASQDIGTEAFF,TGCAGTGCTAGTCAGGATATCGGCACTGAAGCTTTCTTT
TRBJ1-4,TRBD1,NA,TRBV6-5,CASSKNRDRLFF,TGTGCCAGCAGTAAAAACCGGGACAGACTGTTTTTT
TRBJ2-1,TRBD2,once,TRBV30,CAWSVFTSGRAFESYNEQFF,TGTGCCTGGAGTGTATTCACTAGCGGGAGGGCCTTTGAATCCTACAATGAGCAGTTCTTC
TRBJ1-5,NA,NA,TRBV9,CASSGGGSNQPQHF,TGTGCCAGCAGCGGGGGAGGGAGCAATCAGCCCCAGCATTTT
TRBJ1-1,NA,NA,TRBV21-1,CASSKRDNTTEAFF,TGTGCCAGCAGCAAAAGGGACAACACCACTGAAGCTTTCTTT
TRBJ1-1,NA,NA,TRBV13,CASTSTAEATEAFF,TGTGCCAGTACCTCCACGGCGGAGGCGACTGAAGCTTTCTTT
TRBJ1-1,NA,NA,TRBV29-1,CSAGTGGGMNTEAFF,TGCAGCGCCGGAACGGGGGGGGGAATGAACACTGAAGCTTTCTTT
TRBJ1-1,TRBD1,NA,TRBV12-3/TRBV12-4,CASQDRVKTEAFF,TGTGCCAGCCAAGACAGGGTAAAAACTGAAGCTTTCTTT
TRBJ1-2,NA,once,TRBV7-8,CASSLTLDYGYTF,TGTGCCAGCAGCTTAACTCTGGACTATGGCTACACCTTC
TRBJ2-2,TRBD2,NA,TRBV6-1,CASSDLAGGTGELFF,TGTGCCAGCAGTGACCTAGCGGGAGGCACCGGGGAGCTGTTTTTT
TRBJ2-3,NA,NA,TRBV19,CASSNGGPGTDTQYF,TGTGCCAGTAGTAACGGAGGTCCTGGCACAGATACGCAGTATTTT
TRBJ2-6,TRBD1,NA,TRBV5-1,CASRAGQGVPGANVLTF,TGCGCCAGCAGGGCGGGACAGGGGGTTCCTGGGGCCAACGTCCTGACTTTC
TRBJ2-6,NA,NA,TRBV6-5,CAGGAGAGANVLTF,TGTGCCGGGGGGGCAGGGGCTGGGGCCAACGTCCTGACTTTC
TRBJ2-1,TRBD1,NA,TRBV12-3/TRBV12-4,CASTRQGYEQFF,TGTGCCAGCACTAGACAGGGGTATGAGCAGTTCTTC
TRBJ2-3,TRBD2,once,TRBV6-6,CASSAGVGTDTQYF,TGTGCCAGCAGTGCGGGGGTGGGCACAGATACGCAGTATTTT
TRBJ1-6,NA,NA,TRBV20-1,CSARVVGTLHF,TGCAGTGCTAGAGTAGTCGGTACCCTCCACTTT
TRBJ1-1,NA,once,TRBV18,CASSPGPVMNTEAFF,TGTGCCAGCTCACCAGGTCCAGTCATGAACACTGAAGCTTTCTTT
TRBJ1-1,TRBD1,NA,TRBV7-3,CASSFGQAGTEAFF,TGTGCCAGCAGCTTCGGACAGGCGGGCACTGAAGCTTTCTTT
TRBJ2-4,NA,NA,TRBV20-1,CSASRGTIQYF,TGCAGTGCTAGTCGGGGGACCATTCAGTACTTC
TRBJ1-2,TRBD1,NA,TRBV6-1,CASSELDRVAYGYTF,TGTGCCAGCAGTGAGTTGGACAGGGTGGCCTATGGCTACACCTTC
TRBJ2-3,TRBD1,NA,TRBV4-1,CASSQKTGTGDTQYF,TGCGCCAGCAGCCAGAAGACAGGGACGGGGGATACGCAGTATTTT
TRBJ2-1,TRBD2,NA,TRBV7-3,CASSPRGETYNEQFF,TGTGCCAGCAGCCCCCGGGGGGAGACCTACAATGAGCAGTTCTTC
TRBJ1-2,NA,NA,TRBV5-6,CASSLGVFYTF,TGTGCCAGCAGCTTAGGAGTCTTCTACACCTTC
TRBJ2-1,NA,NA,TRBV5-1,CASSLRGDYNEQFF,TGCGCCAGCAGCTTGCGGGGAGATTACAATGAGCAGTTCTTC
TRBJ2-1,NA,few,TRBV7-2,CASSLGALREQFF,TGTGCCAGCAGCTTAGGAGCATTGCGTGAGCAGTTCTTC
TRBJ2-3,NA,NA,TRBV7-2,CASSLDYKGQGYF,TGTGCCAGCAGCTTAGATTACAAGGGGCAGGGGTATTTT
TRBJ2-7,NA,NA,TRBV27,CASTQGGEQYF,TGTGCCAGCACCCAGGGGGGCGAGCAGTACTTC
TRBJ2-7,NA,NA,TRBV7-3,CASSLGQGLEQYF,TGTGCCAGCAGCTTAGGGCAGGGGCTCGAGCAGTACTTC